A single count supports the clone carrying this T cell receptor beta chain. These data come from a study of CD8 T cells in Susac syndrome. Germline V gives CDR1 DFQATT, CDR2 SNEGSKA (reference sequence). CDR3 length: 17 residues. V dropped 0 bases and J dropped 5; count of bases not matched to a gene: 12. With random hexamers, 0.5 to 1 ug RNA was reverse transcribed. MiXCR was run by TCRdb on the immunoSEQ multiplex PCR reads, yielding one entry per CDR3 protein. The sample gives some 130,000 distinct CDR3 sequences, over 90% of which show up once; about 0.18% is in the top ten. The specimen was CD8+ T cells from PBMCs. This receptor was obtained from a human donor with Susac syndrome. The chain joins TRBV20-1 to TRBJ2-1; 8 bases agree with TRBD2. The CDR3 DNA sequence: TGCAGTGCTAGAGATCCTCGAACTGCGGGAGGACACAATGAGCAGTTCTTC. Encoded protein: CSARDPRTAGGHNEQFF.